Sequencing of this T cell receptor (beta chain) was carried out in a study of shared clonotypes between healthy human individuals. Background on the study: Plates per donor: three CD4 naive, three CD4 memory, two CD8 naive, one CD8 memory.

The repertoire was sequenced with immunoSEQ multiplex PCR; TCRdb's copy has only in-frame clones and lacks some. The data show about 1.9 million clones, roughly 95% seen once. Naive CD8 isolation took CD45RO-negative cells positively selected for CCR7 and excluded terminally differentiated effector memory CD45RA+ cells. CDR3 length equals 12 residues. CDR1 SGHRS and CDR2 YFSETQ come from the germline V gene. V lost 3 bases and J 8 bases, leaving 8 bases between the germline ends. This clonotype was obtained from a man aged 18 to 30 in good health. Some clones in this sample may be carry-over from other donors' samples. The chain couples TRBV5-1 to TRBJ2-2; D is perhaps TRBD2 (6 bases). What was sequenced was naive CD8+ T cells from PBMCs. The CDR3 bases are TGCGCCAGCAGCTCCCTAGCGGGGGAGCTGTTTTTT. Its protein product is CASSSLAGELFF.